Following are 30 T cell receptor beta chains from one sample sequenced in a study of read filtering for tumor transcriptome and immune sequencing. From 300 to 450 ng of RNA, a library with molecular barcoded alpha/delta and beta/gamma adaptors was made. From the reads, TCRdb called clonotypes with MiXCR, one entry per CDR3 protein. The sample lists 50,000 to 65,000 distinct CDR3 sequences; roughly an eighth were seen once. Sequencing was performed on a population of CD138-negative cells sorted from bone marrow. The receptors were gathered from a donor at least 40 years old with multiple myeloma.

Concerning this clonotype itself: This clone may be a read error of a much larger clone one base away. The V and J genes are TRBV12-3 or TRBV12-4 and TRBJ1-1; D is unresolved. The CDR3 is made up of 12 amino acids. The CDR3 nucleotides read TGTGCCAGCAGTTTGCGGAACACTGAAGCTCTCTTT. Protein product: CASSLRNTEALF.

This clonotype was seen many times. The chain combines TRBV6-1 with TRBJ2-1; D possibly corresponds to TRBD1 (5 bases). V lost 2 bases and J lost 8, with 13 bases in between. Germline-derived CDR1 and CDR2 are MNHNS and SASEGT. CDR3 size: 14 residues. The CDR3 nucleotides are TGTGCCAGCAGTGAAATTAGCAGGGCCGATGAGCAGTTCTTC. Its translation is CASSEISRADEQFF.

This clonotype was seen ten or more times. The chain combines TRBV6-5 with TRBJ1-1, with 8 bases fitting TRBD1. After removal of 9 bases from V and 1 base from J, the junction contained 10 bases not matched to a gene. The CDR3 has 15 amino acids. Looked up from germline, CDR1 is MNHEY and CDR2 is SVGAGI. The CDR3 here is CASVAFGQGNTEAFF. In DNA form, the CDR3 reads TGTGCCAGTGTAGCATTCGGACAGGGGAACACTGAAGCTTTCTTT.

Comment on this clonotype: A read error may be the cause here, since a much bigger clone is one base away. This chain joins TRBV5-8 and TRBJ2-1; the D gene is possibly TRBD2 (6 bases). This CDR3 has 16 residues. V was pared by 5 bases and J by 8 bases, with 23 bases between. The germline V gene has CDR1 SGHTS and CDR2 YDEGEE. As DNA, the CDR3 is TGTGCCAGCAGTTGCAGTAGGATCGGGGGAGGCGATGAGCAGTTCTTC. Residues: CASSCSRIGGGDEQFF.

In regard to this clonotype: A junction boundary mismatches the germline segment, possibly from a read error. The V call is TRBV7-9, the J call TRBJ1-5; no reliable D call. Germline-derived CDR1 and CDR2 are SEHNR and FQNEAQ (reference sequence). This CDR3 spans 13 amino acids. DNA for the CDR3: TGTGCCAGCGGCTTAGCAGGCAATCAGCCCCGGCATTTT. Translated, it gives CASGLAGNQPRHF.

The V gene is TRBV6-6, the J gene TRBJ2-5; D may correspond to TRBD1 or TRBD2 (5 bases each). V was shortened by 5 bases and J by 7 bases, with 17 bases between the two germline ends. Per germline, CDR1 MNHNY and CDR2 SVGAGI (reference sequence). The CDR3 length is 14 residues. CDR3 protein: CASSDGTPIGTQYF. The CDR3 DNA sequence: TGTGCCAGCAGTGACGGGACCCCCATAGGGACCCAGTACTTC.

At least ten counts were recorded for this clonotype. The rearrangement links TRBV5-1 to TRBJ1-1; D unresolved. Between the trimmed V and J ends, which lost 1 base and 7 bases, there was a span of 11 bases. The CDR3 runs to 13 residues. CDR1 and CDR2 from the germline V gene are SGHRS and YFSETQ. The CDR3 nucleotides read TGCGCCAGCAGCTTGTCGCGGGGTTATGAAGCTTTCTTT. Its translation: CASSLSRGYEAFF. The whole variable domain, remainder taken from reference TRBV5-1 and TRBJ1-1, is KAGVTQTPRYLIKTRGQQVTLSCSPISGHRSVSWYQQTPGQGLQFLFEYFSETQRNKGNFPGRFSGRQFSNSRSEMNVSTLELGDSALYLCASSLSRGYEAFFGQGTRLTVV.

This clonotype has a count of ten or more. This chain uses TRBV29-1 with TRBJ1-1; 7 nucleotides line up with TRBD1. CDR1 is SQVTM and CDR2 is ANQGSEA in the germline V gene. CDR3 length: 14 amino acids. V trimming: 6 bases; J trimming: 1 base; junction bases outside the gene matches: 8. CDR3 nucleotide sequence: TGCAGCGTCCGGACAGGTGTGTCGAACACTGAAGCTTTCTTT. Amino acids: CSVRTGVSNTEAFF.

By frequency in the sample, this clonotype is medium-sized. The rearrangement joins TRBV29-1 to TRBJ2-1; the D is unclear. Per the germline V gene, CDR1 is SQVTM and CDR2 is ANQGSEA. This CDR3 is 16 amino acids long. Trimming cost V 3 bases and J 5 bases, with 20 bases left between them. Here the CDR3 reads CSVESPLFGPNNEQFF. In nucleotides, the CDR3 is TGCAGCGTTGAGTCTCCCCTTTTCGGGCCGAACAATGAGCAGTTCTTC.

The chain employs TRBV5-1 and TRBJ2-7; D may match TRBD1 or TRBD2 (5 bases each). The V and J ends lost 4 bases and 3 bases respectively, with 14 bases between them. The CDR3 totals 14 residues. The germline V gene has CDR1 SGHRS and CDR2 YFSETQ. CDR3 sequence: CASSLGTGYYEQYF. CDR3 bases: TGCGCCAGCAGCCTAGGGACGGGTTACTACGAGCAGTACTTC.

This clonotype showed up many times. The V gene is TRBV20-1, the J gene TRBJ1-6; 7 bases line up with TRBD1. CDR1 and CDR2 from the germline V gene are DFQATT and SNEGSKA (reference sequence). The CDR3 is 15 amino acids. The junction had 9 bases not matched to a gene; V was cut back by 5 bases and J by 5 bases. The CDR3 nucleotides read TGCAGTGCTCCCCGGGACAGAACTAATAATTCACCCCTCCACTTT. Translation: CSAPRDRTNNSPLHF.

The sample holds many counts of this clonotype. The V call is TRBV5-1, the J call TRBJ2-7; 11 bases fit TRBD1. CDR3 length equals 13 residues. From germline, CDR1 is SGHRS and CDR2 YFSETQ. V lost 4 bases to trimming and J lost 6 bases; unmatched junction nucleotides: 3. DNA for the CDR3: TGCGCCAGCAGCGCGGGGACAGGGGGCGAGCAGTACTTC. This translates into CASSAGTGGEQYF.

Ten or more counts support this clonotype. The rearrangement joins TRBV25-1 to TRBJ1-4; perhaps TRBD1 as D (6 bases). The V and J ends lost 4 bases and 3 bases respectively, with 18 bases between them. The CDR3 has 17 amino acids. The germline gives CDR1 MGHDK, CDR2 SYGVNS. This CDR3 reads CASSGTRDNRANEKLFF. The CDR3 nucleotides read TGTGCCAGCAGTGGTACTAGGGACAACCGGGCTAATGAAAAACTGTTTTTT.

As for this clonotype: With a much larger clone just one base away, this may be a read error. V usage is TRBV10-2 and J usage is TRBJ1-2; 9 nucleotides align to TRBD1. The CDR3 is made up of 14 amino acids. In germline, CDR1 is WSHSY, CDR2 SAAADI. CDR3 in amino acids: CAGSEDRGSYGYTF. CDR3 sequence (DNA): TGCGCCGGCAGTGAGGACAGGGGAAGCTATGGCTACACCTTC.

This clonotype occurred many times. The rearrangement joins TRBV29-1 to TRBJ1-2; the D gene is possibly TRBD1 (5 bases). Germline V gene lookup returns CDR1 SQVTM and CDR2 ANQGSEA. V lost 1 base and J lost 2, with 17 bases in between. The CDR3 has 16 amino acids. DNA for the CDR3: TGCAGCGTTGAAGTGGCAGGGAGGAGGAAAAACTATGGCTACACCTTC. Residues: CSVEVAGRRKNYGYTF.

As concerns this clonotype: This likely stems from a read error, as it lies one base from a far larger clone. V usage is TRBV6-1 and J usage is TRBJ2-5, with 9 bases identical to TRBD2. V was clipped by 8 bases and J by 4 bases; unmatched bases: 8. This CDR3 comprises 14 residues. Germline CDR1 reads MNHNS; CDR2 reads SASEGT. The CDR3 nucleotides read TGTGCCAGCTGTCGCAGCGGGGGGCGAGAGACCCAGTACTTC. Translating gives CASCRSGGRETQYF.

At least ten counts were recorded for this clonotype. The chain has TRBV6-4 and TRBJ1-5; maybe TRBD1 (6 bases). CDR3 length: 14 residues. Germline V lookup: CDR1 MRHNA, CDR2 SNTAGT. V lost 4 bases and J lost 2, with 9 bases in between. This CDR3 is CASSVGGGNQPQHF. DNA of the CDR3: TGTGCCAGCAGTGTAGGGGGGGGCAATCAGCCCCAGCATTTT.

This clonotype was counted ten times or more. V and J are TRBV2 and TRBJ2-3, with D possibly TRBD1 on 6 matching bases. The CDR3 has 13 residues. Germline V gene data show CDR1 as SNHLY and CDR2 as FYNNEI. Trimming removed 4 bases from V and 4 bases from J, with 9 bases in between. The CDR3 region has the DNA TGTGCCAGCAGTGGTGCAGGGGCAGATACGCAGTATTTT. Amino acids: CASSGAGADTQYF.

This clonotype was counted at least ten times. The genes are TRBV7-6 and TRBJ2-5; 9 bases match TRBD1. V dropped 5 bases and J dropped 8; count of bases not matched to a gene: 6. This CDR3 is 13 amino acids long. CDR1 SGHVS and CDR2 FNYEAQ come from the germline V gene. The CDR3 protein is CASSQGQGITQYF. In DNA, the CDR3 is TGTGCCAGCAGCCAGGGACAGGGTATTACCCAGTACTTC.

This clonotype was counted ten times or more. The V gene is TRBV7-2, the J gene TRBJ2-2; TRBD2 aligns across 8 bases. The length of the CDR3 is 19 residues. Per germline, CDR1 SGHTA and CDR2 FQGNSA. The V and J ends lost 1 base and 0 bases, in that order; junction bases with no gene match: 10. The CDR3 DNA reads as TGTGCCAGCAGCTTAGTCCCCTCGAGCGGGGGAGCGAACACCGGGGAGCTGTTTTTT. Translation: CASSLVPSSGGANTGELFF.

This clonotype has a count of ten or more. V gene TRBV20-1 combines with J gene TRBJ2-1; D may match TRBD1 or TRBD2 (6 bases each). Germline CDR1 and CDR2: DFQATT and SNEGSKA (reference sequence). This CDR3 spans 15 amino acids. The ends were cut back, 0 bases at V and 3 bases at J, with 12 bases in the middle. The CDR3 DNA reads TGCAGTGCTAGAGATCCAGGGGAGGACTACAATGAGCAGTTCTTC. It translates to CSARDPGEDYNEQFF.

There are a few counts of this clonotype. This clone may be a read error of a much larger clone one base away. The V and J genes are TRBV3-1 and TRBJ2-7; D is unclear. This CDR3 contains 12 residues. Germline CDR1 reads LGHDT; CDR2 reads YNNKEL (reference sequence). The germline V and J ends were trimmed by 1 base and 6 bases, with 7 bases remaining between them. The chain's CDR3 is CASSQVRSEQYF. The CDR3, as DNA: TGTGCCAGCAGCCAAGTTAGGAGCGAGCAGTACTTC.

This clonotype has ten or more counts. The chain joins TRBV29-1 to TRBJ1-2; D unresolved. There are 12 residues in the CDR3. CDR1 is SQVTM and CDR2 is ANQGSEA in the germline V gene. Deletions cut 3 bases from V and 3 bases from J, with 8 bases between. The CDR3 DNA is TGCAGCGTTGAGGACGGTGACTATGGCTACACCTTC. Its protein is CSVEDGDYGYTF.

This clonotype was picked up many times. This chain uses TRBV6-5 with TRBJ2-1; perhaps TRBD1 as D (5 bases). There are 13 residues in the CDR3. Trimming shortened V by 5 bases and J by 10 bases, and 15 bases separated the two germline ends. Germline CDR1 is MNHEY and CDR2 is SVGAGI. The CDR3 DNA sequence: TGTGCCAGCAGTCCACCTAACGGACAAGAGCAGTTCTTC. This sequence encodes CASSPPNGQEQFF.

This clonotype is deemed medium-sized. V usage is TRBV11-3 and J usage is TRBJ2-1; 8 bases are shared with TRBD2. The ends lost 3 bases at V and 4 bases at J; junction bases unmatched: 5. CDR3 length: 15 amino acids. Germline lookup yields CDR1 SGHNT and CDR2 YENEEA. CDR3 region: CASSLGASGYNEQFF. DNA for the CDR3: TGTGCCAGCAGCTTGGGGGCTAGCGGGTACAATGAGCAGTTCTTC.

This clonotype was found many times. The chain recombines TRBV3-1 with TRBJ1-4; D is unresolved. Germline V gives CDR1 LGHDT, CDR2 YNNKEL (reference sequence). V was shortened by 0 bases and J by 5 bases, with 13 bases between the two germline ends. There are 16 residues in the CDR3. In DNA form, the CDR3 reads TGTGCCAGCAGCCAAGAAGGACGCCAGCCGAATGAAAAACTGTTTTTT. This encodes CASSQEGRQPNEKLFF.

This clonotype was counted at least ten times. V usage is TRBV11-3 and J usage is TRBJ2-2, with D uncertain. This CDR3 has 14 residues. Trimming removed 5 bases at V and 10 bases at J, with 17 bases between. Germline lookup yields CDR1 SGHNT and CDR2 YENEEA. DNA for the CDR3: TGTGCCAGCAGCCGAAGTGTGACTTCGGCGGAGCTGTTTTTT. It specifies CASSRSVTSAELFF. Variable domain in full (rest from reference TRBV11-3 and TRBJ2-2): EAGVVQSPRYKIIEKKQPVAFWCNPISGHNTLYWYLQNLGQGPELLIRYENEEAVDDSQLPKDRFSAERLKGVDSTLKIQPAELGDSAVYLCASSRSVTSAELFFGEGSRLTVL.

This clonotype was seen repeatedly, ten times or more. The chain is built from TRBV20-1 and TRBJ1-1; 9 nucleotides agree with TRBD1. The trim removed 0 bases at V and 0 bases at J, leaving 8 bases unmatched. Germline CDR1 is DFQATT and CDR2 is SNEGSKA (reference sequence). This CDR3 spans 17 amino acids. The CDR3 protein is CSARDAGTGSMNTEAFF. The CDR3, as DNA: TGCAGTGCTAGAGATGCCGGGACAGGGAGCATGAACACTGAAGCTTTCTTT.

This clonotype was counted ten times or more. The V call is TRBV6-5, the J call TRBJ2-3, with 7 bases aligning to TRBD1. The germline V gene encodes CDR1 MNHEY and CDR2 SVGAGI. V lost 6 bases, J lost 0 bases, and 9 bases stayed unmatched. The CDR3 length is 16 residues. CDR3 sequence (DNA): TGTGCCAGCAGCCGACAGGGAGATGGTAGCACAGATACGCAGTATTTT. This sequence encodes CASSRQGDGSTDTQYF.

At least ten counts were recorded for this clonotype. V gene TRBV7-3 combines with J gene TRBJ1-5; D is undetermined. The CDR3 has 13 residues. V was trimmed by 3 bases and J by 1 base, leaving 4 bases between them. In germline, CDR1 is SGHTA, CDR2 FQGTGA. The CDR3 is CASSFTSNQPQHF. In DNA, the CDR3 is TGTGCCAGCAGCTTTACCAGCAATCAGCCCCAGCATTTT.